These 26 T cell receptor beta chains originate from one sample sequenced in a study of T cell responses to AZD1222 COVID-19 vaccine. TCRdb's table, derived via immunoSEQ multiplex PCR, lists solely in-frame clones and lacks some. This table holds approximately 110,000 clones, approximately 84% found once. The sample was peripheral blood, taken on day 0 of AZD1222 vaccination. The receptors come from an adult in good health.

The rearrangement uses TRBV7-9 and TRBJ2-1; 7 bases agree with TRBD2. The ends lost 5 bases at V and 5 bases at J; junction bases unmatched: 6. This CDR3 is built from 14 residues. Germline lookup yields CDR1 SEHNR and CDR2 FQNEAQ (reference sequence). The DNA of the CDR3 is TGTGCCAGCAGCCCTCGGGACTACCACAATGAGCAGTTCTTC. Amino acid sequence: CASSPRDYHNEQFF.

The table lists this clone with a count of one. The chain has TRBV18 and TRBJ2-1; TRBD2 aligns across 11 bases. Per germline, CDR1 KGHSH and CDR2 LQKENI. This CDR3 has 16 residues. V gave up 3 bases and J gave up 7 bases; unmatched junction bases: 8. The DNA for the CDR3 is TGTGCCAGCTCACCGTTAGGGACTAGCGGAGGAAATGAGCAGTTCTTC. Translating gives CASSPLGTSGGNEQFF.

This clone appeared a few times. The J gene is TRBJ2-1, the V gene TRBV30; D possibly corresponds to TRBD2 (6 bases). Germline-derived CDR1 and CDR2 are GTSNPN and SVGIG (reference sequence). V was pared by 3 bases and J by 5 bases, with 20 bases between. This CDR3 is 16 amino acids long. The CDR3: CAWSPTRGLSHNEQFF. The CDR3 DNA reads TGTGCCTGGAGCCCGACCAGAGGACTATCCCACAATGAGCAGTTCTTC.

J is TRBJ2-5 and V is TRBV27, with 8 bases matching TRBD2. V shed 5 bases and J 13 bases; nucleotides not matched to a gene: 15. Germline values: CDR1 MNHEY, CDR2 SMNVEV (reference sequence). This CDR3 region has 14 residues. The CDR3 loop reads CASSPRGAGVLRYF. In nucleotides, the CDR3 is TGTGCCAGCAGTCCCCGGGGAGCGGGGGTCCTCAGGTACTTC.

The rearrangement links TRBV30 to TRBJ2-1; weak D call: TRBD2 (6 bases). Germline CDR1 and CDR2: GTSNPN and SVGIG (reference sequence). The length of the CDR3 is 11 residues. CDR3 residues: CAGGTYNEQFF. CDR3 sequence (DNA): TGTGCTGGGGGGACCTACAATGAGCAGTTCTTC.

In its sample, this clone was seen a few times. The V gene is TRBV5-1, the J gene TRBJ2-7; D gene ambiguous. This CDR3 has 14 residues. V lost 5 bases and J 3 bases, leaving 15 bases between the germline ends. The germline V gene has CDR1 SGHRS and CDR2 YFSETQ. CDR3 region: CASRIMERGYEQYF. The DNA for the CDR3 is TGCGCCAGCAGAATAATGGAAAGAGGCTACGAGCAGTACTTC.

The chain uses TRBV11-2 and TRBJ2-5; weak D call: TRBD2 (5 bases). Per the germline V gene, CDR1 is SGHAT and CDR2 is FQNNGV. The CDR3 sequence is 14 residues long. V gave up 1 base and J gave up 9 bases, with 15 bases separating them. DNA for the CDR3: TGTGCCAGCAGCTTAGGTGACTATTGGGGAGCCCAGTACTTC. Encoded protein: CASSLGDYWGAQYF.

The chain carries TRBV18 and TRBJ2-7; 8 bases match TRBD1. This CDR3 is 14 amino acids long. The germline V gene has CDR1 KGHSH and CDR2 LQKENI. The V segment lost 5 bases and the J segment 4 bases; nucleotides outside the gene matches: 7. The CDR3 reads CASSGQGGPYEQYF. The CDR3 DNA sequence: TGTGCCAGCTCAGGACAGGGAGGACCTTACGAGCAGTACTTC.

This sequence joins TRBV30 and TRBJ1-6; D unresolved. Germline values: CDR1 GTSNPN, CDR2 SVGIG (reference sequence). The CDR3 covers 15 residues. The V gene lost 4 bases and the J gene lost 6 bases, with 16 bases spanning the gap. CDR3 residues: CAWMASKGRNSPLHF. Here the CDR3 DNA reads TGTGCCTGGATGGCCTCCAAAGGTCGTAATTCACCCCTCCACTTT.

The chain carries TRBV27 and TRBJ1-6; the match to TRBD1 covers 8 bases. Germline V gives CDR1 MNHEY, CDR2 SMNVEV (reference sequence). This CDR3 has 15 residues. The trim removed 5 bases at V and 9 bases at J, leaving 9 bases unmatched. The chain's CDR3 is CASSTTTGVGSPLHF. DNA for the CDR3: TGTGCCAGCAGTACGACGACAGGGGTTGGTTCACCCCTCCACTTT.

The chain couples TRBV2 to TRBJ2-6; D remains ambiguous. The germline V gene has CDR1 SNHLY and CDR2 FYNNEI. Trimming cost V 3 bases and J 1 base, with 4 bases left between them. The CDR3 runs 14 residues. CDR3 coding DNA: TGTGCCAGCAGTGATGTGTCTGGGGCCAACGTCCTGACTTTC. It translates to CASSDVSGANVLTF.

The CDR3 is CASGAGTANTEAFF. CDR3 DNA sequence: TGTGCCAGTGGGGCCGGGACGGCGAACACTGAAGCTTTCTTT. The chain carries TRBV19 and TRBJ1-1, with D possibly being TRBD1 (5 bases). Germline loops: CDR1 LNHDA, CDR2 SQIVND (reference sequence). V gave up 8 bases and J gave up 1 base, with 14 bases separating them. This CDR3 has 14 residues.

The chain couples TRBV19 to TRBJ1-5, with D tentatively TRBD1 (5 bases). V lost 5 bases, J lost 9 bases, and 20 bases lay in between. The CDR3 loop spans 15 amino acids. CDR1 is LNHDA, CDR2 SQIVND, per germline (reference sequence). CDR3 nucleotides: TGTGCCAGTAGTCAAGGAGGGGCCCAGAGCCGGCCCCAGCATTTT. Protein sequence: CASSQGGAQSRPQHF.

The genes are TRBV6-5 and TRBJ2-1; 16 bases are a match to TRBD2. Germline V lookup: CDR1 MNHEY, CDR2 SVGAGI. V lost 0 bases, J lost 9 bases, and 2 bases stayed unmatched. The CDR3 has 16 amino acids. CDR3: CASSYSGLAGGAEQFF. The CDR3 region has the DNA TGTGCCAGCAGTTACTCGGGACTAGCGGGGGGGGCTGAGCAGTTCTTC.

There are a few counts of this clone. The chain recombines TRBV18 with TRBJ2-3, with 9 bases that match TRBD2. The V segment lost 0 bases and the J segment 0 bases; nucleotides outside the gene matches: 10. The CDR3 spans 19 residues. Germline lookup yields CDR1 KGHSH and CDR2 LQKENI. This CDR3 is CASSPPWGSGGESTDTQYF. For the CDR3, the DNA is TGTGCCAGCTCACCACCGTGGGGTAGCGGGGGTGAAAGCACAGATACGCAGTATTTT.

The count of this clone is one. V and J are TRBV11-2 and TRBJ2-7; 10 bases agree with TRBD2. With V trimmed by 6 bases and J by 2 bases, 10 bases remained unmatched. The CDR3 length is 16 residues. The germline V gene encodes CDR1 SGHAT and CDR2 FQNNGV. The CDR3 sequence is CASSLGSGGAAYEQYF. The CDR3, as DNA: TGTGCCAGCAGTCTAGGGAGCGGGGGGGCGGCCTACGAGCAGTACTTC.

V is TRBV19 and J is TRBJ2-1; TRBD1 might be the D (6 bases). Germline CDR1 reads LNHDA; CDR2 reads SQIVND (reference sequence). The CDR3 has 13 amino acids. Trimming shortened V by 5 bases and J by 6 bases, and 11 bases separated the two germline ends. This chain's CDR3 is CASSRQAPNEQFF. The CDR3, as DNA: TGTGCCAGTAGTCGACAGGCGCCCAATGAGCAGTTCTTC.

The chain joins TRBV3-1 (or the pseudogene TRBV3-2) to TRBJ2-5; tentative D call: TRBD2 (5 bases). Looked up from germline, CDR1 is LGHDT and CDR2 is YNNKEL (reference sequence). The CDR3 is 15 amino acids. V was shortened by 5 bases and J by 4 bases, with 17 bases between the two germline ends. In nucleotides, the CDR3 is TGTGCCAGCAGCGCACGACGGGGTGGCGGAGAGACCCAGTACTTC. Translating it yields CASSARRGGGETQYF.

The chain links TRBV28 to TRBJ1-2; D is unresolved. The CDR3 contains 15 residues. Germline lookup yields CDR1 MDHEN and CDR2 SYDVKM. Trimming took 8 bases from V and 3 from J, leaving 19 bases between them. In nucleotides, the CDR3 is TGTGCCAGCTCCTCCCCGGTCGGTCTGGACTATGGCTACACCTTC. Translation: CASSSPVGLDYGYTF.

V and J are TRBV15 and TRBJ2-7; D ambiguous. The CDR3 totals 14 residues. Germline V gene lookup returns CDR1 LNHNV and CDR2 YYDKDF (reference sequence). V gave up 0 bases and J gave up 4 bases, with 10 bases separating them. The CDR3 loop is CATSRDHGEYEQYF. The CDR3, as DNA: TGTGCCACCAGCAGAGATCATGGGGAATACGAGCAGTACTTC.

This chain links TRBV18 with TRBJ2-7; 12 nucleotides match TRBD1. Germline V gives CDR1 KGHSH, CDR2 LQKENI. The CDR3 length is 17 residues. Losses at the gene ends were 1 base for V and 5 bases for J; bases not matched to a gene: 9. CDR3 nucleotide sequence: TGTGCCAGCTCACCACTAATCGGGACAGGGGGCGAAAACGAGCAGTACTTC. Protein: CASSPLIGTGGENEQYF.

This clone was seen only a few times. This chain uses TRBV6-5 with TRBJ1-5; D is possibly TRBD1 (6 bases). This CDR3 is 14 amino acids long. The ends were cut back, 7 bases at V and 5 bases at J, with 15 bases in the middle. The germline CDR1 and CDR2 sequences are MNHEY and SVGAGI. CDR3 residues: CASTLTRGDQPQHF. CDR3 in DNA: TGTGCCAGCACCCTGACAAGGGGGGATCAGCCCCAGCATTTT.

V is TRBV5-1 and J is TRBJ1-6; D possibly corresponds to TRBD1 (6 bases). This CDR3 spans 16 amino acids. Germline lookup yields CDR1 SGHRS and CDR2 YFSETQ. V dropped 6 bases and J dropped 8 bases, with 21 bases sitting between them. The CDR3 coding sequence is TGCGCCAGCAAGGAGGATCGGGGGGCGCGTTATTCACCCCTCCACTTT. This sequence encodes CASKEDRGARYSPLHF.

The CDR3 loop is CASSGTGKTKNIQYF. In DNA, the CDR3 is TGTGCCAGTTCCGGGACAGGGAAAACCAAAAACATTCAGTACTTC. This chain joins TRBV19 and TRBJ2-4; TRBD1 aligns across 9 bases. Germline assignment: CDR1 LNHDA and CDR2 SQIVND (reference sequence). Trimming cost V 8 bases and J 2 bases; bases outside gene matches: 7. This CDR3 region has 15 residues.

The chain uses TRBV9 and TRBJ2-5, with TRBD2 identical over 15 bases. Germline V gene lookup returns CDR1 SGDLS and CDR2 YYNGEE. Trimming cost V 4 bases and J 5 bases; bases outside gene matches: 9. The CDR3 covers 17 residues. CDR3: CASSPGGLAGGWETQYF. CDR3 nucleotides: TGTGCCAGCAGCCCTGGGGGACTAGCGGGAGGATGGGAGACCCAGTACTTC.

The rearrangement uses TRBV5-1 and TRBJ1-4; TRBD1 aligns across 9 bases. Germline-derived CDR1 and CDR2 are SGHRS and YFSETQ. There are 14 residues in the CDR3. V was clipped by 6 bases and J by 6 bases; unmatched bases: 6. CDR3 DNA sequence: TGCGCCAGCAAATCGACAGGGGGTGATGAAAAACTGTTTTTT. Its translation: CASKSTGGDEKLFF.